This TCR beta chain was obtained from a study of T cell responses to AZD1222 COVID-19 vaccine. The study's findings and limits: Regions 160-218 and 743-854 dominated among vaccine-associated CD4 TCRs spanning spike. Among the donors, most were white British and more were female, and clonal diversity was possibly underestimated. Repertoires were obtained solely post-peak T cell response. Increased Spike-specific TCR breadth and depth were observed after two AZD1222 doses.

As to this clone: Its antigen is unknown.

Measured with immunoSEQ multiplex PCR; TCRdb has only the in-frame clones, and not every one. The sample carries roughly 180,000 clones, about nine tenths recorded once. The CDR3 has 13 amino acids. V dropped 0 bases and J dropped 5 bases, with 7 bases sitting between them. CDR1 SEHNR and CDR2 FQNEAQ come from the germline V gene (reference sequence). Here the sequenced sample was peripheral blood, taken 28 days after the second AZD1222 dose. This receptor was obtained from an adult who received the AZD1222 COVID-19 vaccine. The rearrangement uses TRBV7-9 and TRBJ1-2, with no clear D. The CDR3: CASSLATAYGYTF. The CDR3 region has the DNA TGTGCCAGCAGCTTAGCCACCGCGTATGGCTACACCTTC.